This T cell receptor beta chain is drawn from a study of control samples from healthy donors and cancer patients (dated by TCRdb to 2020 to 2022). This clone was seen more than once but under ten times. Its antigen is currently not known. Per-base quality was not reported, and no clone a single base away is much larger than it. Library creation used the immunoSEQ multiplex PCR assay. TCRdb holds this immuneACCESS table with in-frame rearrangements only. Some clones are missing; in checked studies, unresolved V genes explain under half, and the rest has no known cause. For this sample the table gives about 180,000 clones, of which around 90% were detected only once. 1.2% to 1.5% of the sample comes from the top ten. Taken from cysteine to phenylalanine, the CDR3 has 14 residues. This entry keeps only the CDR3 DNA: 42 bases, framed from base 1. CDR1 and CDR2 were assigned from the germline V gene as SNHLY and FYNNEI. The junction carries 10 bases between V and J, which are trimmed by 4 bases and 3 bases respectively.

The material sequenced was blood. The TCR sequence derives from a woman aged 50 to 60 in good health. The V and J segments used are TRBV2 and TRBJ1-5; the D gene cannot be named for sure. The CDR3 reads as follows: CASSVVTTNQPQHF. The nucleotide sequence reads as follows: TGTGCCAGCAGTGTAGTAACCACCAATCAGCCCCAGCATTTT.